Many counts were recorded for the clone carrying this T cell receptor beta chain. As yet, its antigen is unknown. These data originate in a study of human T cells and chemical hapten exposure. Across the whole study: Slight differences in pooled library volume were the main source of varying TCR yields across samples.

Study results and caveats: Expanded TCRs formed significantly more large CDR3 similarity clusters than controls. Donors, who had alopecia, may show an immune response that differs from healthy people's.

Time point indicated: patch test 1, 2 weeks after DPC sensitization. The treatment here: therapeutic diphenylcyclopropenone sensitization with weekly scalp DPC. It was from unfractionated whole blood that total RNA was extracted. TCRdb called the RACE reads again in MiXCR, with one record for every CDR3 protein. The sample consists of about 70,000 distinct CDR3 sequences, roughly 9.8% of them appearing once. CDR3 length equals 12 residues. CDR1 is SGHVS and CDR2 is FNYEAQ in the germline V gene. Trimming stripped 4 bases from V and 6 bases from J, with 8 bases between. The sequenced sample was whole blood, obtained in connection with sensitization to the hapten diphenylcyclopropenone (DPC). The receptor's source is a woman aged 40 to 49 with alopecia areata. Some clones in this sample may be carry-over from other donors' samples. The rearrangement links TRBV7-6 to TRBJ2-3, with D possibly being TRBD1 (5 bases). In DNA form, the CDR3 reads TGTGCCAGCAGCTCCTCAGGGGATACGCAGTATTTT. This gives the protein CASSSSGDTQYF.